This is a list of T cell receptor beta chains from one sample in a study of blood T cells in healthy people across ages. TCRdb passed the 5' RACE reads through MiXCR, listing each CDR3 protein once. The profile shows hundreds of thousands of distinct CDR3 sequences, roughly three fifths of them singletons. The specimen was blood. The receptor source for this set is a man aged 35-49 years in good health. Each CDR3 is given with its conserved first and last residue. D genes are given only for firm matches.

j_gene	v_gene	d_gene	CDR3aa
TRBJ2-6	TRBV12-3/TRBV12-4	TRBD2	CASSPTSGIGSGANVLTF
TRBJ2-5	TRBV20-1	.	CSARDGAYPAQETQYF
TRBJ2-7	TRBV20-1	TRBD2	CSALLAGGTYEQYF
TRBJ2-7	TRBV10-3	.	CAISEQRNYEQYF
TRBJ1-1	TRBV6-5	TRBD1	CASSRTGMNTEAFF
.	TRBV4-2	.	CASSQVLGSEQYF
TRBJ1-1	TRBV27	.	CASSVSRLISDAFF
TRBJ2-7	TRBV12-3/TRBV12-4	TRBD2	CASSLVSSGSGVDEQYF
TRBJ2-7	TRBV29-1	.	CSVLEGESYEQYF
TRBJ1-2	TRBV7-9	.	CASSLTMTGGNYGYTF
TRBJ2-1	TRBV7-3	TRBD2	CASSPSGGYNEQFF
TRBJ1-6	TRBV6-5	TRBD1	CASSYSDRGRVPLHF
TRBJ1-2	TRBV9	.	CASRADAYGYTF
TRBJ1-1	TRBV6-6	.	CASSPRQASNTEAFF
TRBJ1-3	TRBV9	.	CASSVVGAPSSGNTIYF
TRBJ1-4	TRBV6-1	.	CASSITPNEKLFF
TRBJ2-5	TRBV30	TRBD2	CAWNSGGQETQYF
TRBJ2-1	TRBV5-1	.	CASSLGGDLYNEQFF
TRBJ2-5	TRBV7-3	.	CASSLTAIGLGTQYF
TRBJ1-4	TRBV6-5	.	CASSYDSGGSNEKLFF
TRBJ1-6	TRBV6-6	.	CASTQSGRLHF
TRBJ1-4	TRBV7-8	TRBD1	CASSFPTGSNEKLFF
TRBJ2-3	TRBV29-1	.	CSGVDRPVSDTQYF
TRBJ2-7	TRBV27	TRBD2	CASSLSTAGGEKYF
TRBJ2-3	TRBV20-1	.	CSARAGTLTDTQYF
TRBJ2-3	TRBV3-1	TRBD1	CASSQWWDRGFIENTDTQYF
TRBJ2-6	TRBV12-3/TRBV12-4	.	CASSQSPGDGANVLTF
TRBJ2-1	TRBV24-1	TRBD1	CATSDLGQGAMNNEQFF
TRBJ2-3	TRBV15	.	CATSKGSGGGSTDTQYF
TRBJ2-1	TRBV20-1	.	CSARDMDKTTAEQFF
TRBJ2-7	TRBV24-1	TRBD1	CATSDAGQGGFYEQYF
TRBJ1-1	TRBV9	.	CASSLYWNTEAFF
TRBJ2-6	TRBV9	.	CASSDLQGGPAGANVLTF
TRBJ2-1	TRBV28	.	CASISWALGNEQFF
TRBJ1-1	TRBV13	.	CASPRLGGENTEAFF
TRBJ2-5	TRBV18	TRBD2	CASSPGLAGAGEQYF
TRBJ2-7	TRBV27	TRBD2	CASNLGQAASGGQGAEQYF
TRBJ2-7	TRBV7-2	TRBD2	CASSLAWASGSRPYEQYF
TRBJ1-1	TRBV6-2/TRBV6-3	.	CASSYSSVRGKAFF
TRBJ2-1	TRBV6-4	.	CACSSRVGNEQFF
TRBJ1-4	TRBV3-1	TRBD1	CASSQETGREKLFF
TRBJ2-3	TRBV11-3	.	CASSFGIDSPTDTQYF
TRBJ2-3	TRBV7-2	TRBD1	CASSQQGAKDTQYF
TRBJ2-3	TRBV9	.	CASSVTWGSTDTQYF
TRBJ2-3	TRBV9	.	CASSVTEGGTDTQYF
TRBJ2-2	TRBV4-3	TRBD1	CASSHSPGQANTGELFF
TRBJ1-2	TRBV7-2	.	CASSVGGGYGYTF
TRBJ1-6	TRBV18	TRBD1	CASSPYPTGRSPLHF
.	TRBV6-2/TRBV6-3	TRBD2	CASSYTSGGGYPNYEQYF
TRBJ2-5	TRBV29-1	.	CSVDSSQETQYF
TRBJ1-2	TRBV7-9	.	CASSFGSGTTF
TRBJ1-4	TRBV28	TRBD1	CASNSPGQGDEKLFF
TRBJ2-3	TRBV3-1	TRBD2	CASSQDGLAGYTQYF
TRBJ2-1	TRBV4-1	TRBD2	CASSQDGTSYSNEQFF
TRBJ2-7	TRBV6-5	.	CASRKQGDYEQYF